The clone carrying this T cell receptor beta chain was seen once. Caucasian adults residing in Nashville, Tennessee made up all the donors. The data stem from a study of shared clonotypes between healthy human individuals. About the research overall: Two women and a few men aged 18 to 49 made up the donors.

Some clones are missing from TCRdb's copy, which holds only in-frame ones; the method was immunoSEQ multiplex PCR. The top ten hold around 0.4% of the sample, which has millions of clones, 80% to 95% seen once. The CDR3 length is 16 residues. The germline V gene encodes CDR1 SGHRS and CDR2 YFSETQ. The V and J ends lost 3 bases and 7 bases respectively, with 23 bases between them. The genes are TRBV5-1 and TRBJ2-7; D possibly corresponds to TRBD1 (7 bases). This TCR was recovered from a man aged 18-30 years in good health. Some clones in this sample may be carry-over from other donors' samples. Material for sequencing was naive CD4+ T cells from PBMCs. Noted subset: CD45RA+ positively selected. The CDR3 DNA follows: TGCGCCAGCAGCTGGGCCCGGTCAGGGGGGATCGAGGAGCAGTACTTC. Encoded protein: CASSWARSGGIEEQYF. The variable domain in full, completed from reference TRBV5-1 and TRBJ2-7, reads KAGVTQTPRYLIKTRGQQVTLSCSPISGHRSVSWYQQTPGQGLQFLFEYFSETQRNKGNFPGRFSGRQFSNSRSEMNVSTLELGDSALYLCASSWARSGGIEEQYFGPGTRLTVT.